This T cell receptor beta chain was sequenced in a study of blood T cell repertoires in COVID-19. The authors' processing: Researchers report that nucleated cell counts were estimated from reference gene primer amplification. Profiling relied on immunoSEQ multiplex PCR, and the TCRdb table lists in-frame clones only, not all of them. D and trimming were read from the DNA, whereas the V and J calls and clone size are those reported in that table. In the table there are more than 95,000 clones, around 74% of which are singletons. This clone was observed a few times. This TCR derives from an older man with COVID-19, enrolled during active disease. Material: peripheral blood.

Here the CDR3 reads CASSQTSQFSGNTIYF. The DNA of the CDR3 is TGTGCCAGCAGCCAAACCTCCCAGTTCTCTGGAAACACCATATATTTT. The chain uses TRBV3-1 (or the pseudogene TRBV3-2) and TRBJ1-3; D not certain. Germline loops: CDR1 LGHDT, CDR2 YNNKEL (reference sequence). Trimming took 2 bases from V and 0 from J, leaving 11 bases between them. CDR3 size: 16 residues.